The clone carrying this TCR beta chain was detected a few times. This sample is drawn from a study of patients and donors after allogeneic stem cell transplantation. One entry per CDR3 protein results from TCRdb running MiXCR on the RT-PCR reads. The sample carries tens of thousands of distinct CDR3 sequences, about an eighth recorded once. The sample was blood, either unsorted or a sorted T cell fraction (not recorded which). The receptor was isolated from a human donor who was either an allogeneic HSCT recipient or a stem cell or donor lymphocyte infusion donor (not recorded which). It is not recorded whose cells these are; they may come from a transplant donor.

CDR3 amino acids: CASSPELTGPSSYNEQFF. CDR3 nucleotide sequence: TGTGCCAGCAGCCCGGAACTAACAGGGCCCAGCTCCTACAATGAGCAGTTCTTC. The rearrangement joins TRBV6-5 to TRBJ2-1, with a tentative D call TRBD1 (6 bases). V was trimmed by 6 bases and J by 0 bases, leaving 21 bases between them. Looked up from germline, CDR1 is MNHEY and CDR2 is SVGAGI. The CDR3 extends over 18 amino acids.